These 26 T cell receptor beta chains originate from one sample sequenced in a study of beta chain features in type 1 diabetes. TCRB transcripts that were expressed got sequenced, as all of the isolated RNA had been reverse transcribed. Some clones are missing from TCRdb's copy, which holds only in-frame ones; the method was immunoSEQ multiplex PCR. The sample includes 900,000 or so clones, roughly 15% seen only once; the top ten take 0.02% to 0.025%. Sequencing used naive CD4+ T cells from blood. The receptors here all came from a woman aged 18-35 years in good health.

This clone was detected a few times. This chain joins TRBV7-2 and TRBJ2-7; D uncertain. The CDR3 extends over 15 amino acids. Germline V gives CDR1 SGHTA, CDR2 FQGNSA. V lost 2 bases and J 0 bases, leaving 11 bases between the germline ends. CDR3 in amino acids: CASSLSPGPSYEQYF. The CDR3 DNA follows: TGTGCCAGCAGCTTATCCCCCGGGCCCTCCTACGAGCAGTACTTC. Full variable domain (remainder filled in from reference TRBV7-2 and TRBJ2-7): GAGVSQSPSNKVTEKGKDVELRCDPISGHTALYWYRQSLGQGLEFLIYFQGNSAPDKSGLPSDRFSAERTGGSVSTLTIQRTQQEDSAVYLCASSLSPGPSYEQYFGPGTRLTVT.

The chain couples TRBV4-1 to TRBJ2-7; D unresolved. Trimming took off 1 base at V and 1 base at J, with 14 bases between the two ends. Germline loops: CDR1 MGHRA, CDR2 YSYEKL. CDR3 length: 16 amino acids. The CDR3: CASSQGVDKVSYEQYF. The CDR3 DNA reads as TGCGCCAGCAGCCAAGGGGTTGACAAGGTATCCTACGAGCAGTACTTC.

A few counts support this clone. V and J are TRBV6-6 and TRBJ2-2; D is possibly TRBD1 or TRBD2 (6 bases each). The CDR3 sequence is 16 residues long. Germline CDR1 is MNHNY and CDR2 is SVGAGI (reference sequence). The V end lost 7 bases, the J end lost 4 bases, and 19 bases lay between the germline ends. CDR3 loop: CASKNGDIGSTGELFF. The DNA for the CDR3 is TGTGCCAGCAAAAACGGGGACATCGGGAGCACCGGGGAGCTGTTTTTT.

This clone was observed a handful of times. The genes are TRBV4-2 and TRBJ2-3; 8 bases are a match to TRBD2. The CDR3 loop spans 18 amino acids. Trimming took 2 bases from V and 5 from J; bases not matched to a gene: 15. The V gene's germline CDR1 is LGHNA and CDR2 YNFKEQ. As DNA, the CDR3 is TGTGCCAGCAGCCAATGGCCGGGAGGGCCCTCTGGGGGAGATACGCAGTATTTT. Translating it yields CASSQWPGGPSGGDTQYF.

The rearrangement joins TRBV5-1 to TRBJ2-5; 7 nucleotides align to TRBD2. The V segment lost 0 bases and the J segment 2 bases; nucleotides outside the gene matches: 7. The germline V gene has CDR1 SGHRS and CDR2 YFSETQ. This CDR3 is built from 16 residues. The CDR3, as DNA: TGCGCCAGCAGCTTGGGATGGACTAGTTCGCAAGAGACCCAGTACTTC. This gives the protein CASSLGWTSSQETQYF.

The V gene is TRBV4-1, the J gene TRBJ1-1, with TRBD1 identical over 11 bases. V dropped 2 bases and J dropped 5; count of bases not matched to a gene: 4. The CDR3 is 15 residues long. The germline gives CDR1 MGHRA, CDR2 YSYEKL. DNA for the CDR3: TGCGCCAGCAGCCAACGGACAGGGGGCGGGACTGAAGCTTTCTTT. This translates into CASSQRTGGGTEAFF.

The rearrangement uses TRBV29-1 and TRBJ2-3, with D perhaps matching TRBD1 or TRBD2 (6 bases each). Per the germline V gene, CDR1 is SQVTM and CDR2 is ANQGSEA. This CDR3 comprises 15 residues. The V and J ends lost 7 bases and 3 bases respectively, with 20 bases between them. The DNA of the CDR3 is TGCAGCGCCAAGGGGGGCGTACTCAGGACAGATACGCAGTATTTT. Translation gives CSAKGGVLRTDTQYF.

CDR3 DNA: TGTGCCAGCAGCCAAGATTTGGGGACAATAGATACGCAGTATTTT. This gives the protein CASSQDLGTIDTQYF. The V call is TRBV4-2, the J call TRBJ2-3; tentative D call: TRBD1 (6 bases). CDR3 length: 15 amino acids. Germline V lookup: CDR1 LGHNA, CDR2 YNFKEQ. V gave up 0 bases and J gave up 5 bases, with 12 bases separating them.

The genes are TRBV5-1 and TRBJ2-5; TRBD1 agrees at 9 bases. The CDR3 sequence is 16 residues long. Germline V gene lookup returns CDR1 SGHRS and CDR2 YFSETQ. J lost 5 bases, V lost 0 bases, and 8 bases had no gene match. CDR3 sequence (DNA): TGCGCCAGCAGCTTGGGGTGGACAGGGGATTCTGAGACCCAGTACTTC. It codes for CASSLGWTGDSETQYF.

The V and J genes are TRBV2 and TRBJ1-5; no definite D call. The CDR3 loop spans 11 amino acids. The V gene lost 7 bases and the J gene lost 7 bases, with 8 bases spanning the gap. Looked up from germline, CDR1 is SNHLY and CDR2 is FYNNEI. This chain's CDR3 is CASTDGQPQHF. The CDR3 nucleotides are TGTGCCAGCACGGATGGCCAGCCCCAGCATTTT.

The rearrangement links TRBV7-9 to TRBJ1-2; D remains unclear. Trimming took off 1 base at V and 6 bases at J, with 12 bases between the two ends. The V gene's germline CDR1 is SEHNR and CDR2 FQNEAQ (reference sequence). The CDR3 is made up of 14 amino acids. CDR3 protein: CASSLGALSNGYTF. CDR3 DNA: TGTGCCAGCAGCTTAGGGGCTCTATCCAATGGCTACACCTTC.

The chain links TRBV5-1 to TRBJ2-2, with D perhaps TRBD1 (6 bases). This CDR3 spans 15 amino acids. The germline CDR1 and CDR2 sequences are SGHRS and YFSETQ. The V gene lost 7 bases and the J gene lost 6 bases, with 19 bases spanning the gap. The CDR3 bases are TGCGCCAGCGAACCCCAACAGGGTCCGGCCGGGGAGCTGTTTTTT. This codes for CASEPQQGPAGELFF.

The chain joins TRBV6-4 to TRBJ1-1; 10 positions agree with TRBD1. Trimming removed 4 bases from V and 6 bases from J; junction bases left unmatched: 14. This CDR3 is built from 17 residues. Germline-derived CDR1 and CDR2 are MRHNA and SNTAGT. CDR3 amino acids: CASSARDRGRRLAEAFF. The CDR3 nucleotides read TGTGCCAGCAGTGCCCGGGACAGGGGACGTCGATTAGCTGAAGCTTTCTTT.

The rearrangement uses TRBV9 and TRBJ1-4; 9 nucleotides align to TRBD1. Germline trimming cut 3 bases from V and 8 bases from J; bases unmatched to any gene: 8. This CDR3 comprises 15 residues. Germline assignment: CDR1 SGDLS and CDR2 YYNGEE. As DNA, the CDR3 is TGTGCCAGCAGCGGAGGGACAGGGAGATACGAAAAACTGTTTTTT. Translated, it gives CASSGGTGRYEKLFF.

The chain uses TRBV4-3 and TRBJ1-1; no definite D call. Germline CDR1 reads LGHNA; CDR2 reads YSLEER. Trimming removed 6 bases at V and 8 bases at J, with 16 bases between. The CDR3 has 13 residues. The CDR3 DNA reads TGCGCCAGCAGGCCCACTGGAGCTAGAGAAGCTTTCTTT. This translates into CASRPTGAREAFF.

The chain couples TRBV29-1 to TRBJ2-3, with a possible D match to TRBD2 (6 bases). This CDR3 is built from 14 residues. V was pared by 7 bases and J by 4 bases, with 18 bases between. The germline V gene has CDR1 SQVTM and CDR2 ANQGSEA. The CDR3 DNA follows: TGCAGCGGCCAGACTAGTAGAACTTCAGATACGCAGTATTTT. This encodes CSGQTSRTSDTQYF.

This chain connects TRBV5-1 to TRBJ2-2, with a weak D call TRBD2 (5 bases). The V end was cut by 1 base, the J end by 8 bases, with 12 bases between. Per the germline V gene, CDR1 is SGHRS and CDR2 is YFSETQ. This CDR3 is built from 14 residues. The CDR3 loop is CASSLQRLVGELFF. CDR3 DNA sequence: TGCGCCAGCAGCTTGCAGCGGCTGGTAGGGGAGCTGTTTTTT.

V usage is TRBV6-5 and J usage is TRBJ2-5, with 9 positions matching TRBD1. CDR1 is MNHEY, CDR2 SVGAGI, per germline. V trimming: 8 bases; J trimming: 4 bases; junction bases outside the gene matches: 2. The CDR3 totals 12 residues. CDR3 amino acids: CASQGQGETQYF. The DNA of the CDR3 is TGTGCCAGCCAGGGACAGGGAGAGACCCAGTACTTC.

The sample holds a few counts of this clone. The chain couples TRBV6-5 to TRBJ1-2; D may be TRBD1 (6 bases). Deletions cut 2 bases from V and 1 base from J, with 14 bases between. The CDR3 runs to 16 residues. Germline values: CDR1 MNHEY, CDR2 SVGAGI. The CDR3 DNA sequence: TGTGCCAGCAGTTACCTTCGGACAGCTAATAACTATGGCTACACCTTC. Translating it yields CASSYLRTANNYGYTF.

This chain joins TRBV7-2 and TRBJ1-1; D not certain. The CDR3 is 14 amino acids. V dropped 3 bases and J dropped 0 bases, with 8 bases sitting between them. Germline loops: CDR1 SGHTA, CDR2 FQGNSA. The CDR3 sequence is CASSFGVMNTEAFF. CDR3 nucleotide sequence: TGTGCCAGCAGCTTTGGGGTGATGAACACTGAAGCTTTCTTT.

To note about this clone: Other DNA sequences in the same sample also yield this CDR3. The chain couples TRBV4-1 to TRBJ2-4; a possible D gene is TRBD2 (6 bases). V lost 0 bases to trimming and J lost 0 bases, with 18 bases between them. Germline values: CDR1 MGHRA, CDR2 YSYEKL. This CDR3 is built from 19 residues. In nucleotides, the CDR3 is TGCGCCAGCAGCCAAGAATGGCGGGACGGCCCCCTAGCCAAAAACATTCAGTACTTC. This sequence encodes CASSQEWRDGPLAKNIQYF.

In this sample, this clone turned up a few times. In nucleotides, the CDR3 is TGCGCCAGCAGCCAACCGGGTAGGGGGATTGGCACAGATACGCAGTATTTT. This translates into CASSQPGRGIGTDTQYF. This rearrangement joins TRBV4-1 to TRBJ2-3, with TRBD1 as a possible D gene (6 bases). The ends were cut back, 2 bases at V and 1 base at J, with 16 bases in the middle. CDR1 is MGHRA and CDR2 is YSYEKL in the germline V gene. The CDR3 is made up of 17 amino acids.

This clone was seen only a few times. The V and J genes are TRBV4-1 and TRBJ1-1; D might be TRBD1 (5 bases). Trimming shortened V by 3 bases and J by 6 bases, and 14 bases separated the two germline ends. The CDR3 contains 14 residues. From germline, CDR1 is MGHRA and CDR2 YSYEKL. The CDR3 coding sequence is TGCGCCAGCAGCCAGCCTCGCCGGGGCCCTGAAGCTTTCTTT. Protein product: CASSQPRRGPEAFF.

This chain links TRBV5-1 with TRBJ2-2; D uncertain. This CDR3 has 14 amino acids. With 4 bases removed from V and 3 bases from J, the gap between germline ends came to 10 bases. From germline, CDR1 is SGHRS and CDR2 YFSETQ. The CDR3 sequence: CASSPGADTGELFF. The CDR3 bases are TGCGCCAGCAGCCCCGGCGCTGACACCGGGGAGCTGTTTTTT.

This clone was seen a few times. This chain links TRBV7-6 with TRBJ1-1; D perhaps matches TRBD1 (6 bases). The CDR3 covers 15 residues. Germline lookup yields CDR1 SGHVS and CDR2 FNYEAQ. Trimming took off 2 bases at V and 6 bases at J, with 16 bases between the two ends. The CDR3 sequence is CASSLYPGGESEAFF. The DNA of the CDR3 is TGTGCCAGCAGCTTATATCCGGGGGGCGAGTCTGAAGCTTTCTTT.

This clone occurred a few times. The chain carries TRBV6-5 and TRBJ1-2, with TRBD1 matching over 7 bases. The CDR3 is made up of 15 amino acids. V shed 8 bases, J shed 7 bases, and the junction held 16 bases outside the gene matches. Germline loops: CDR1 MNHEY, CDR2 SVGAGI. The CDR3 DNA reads TGTGCCAGCGGAGGACCGGGACAGTCACGATTTGGCTACACCTTC. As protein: CASGGPGQSRFGYTF.